This T cell receptor beta chain was recorded in a study of T-cell reconstitution after alpha-beta-depleted transplantation in children. It was with unique molecular identifiers that the TCRbeta library was prepared. Each CDR3 protein is one row after TCRdb ran MiXCR on the PCR reads. This sample carries around 93,000 distinct CDR3 sequences, roughly 8% of them seen once, and the ten largest clones take 6.9%. Material: PBMCs from the stem cell graft donor, obtained from the stem cell graft. This TCR came from a human donor who donated a stem cell graft to a child with congenital amegakaryocytic thrombocytopenia.

The CDR3 loop is CASSPLALRETQYF. In DNA form, the CDR3 reads TGTGCCAGCAGCCCTCTAGCGCTTCGAGAGACCCAGTACTTC. The chain combines TRBV11-2 with TRBJ2-5, with D possibly being TRBD2 (6 bases). The germline V gene encodes CDR1 SGHAT and CDR2 FQNNGV. V lost 5 bases, J lost 4 bases, and 14 bases lay in between. This CDR3 is built from 14 residues.